This TCR beta chain was captured by sequencing in a study of TIL therapy for anti-PD-1-resistant metastatic lung cancer. Time point here: pre-treatment sample, taken before nivolumab and TIL therapy. Pleural nodules or supraclavicular lymph nodes made up most of the excised metastases sampled. Tumor harvest preceded PD-1/PD-L1 blockade, followed by nivolumab treatment. This clone was seen a handful of times. The libraries were made with immunoSEQ v3. The method was immunoSEQ multiplex PCR; TCRdb's version includes in-frame clones alone and lacks a portion of them. This sample has about 13,000 clones; around 69% occur once, and the top ten carry about 9.4%. The CDR3 consists of 16 residues. The V end was cut by 2 bases, the J end by 4 bases, with 15 bases between. Germline V gene data show CDR1 as SGHRS and CDR2 as YFSETQ.

Material: tumor tissue, obtained at baseline. The genes are TRBV5-1 and TRBJ1-4, with D possibly being TRBD1 (6 bases). The receptor comes from a woman aged 30-85 years with non-small cell lung cancer. The CDR3 reads CASSLGGTGINEKLFF. CDR3 coding DNA: TGCGCCAGCAGCTTAGGGGGAACAGGGATTAATGAAAAACTGTTTTTT.